This TCR beta chain was documented in a study of cytomegalovirus exposure and HLA in healthy donors. Study-level points and caveats: Some TCR beta chains (164 of them) were listed as cytomegalovirus-associated.

The table came from immunoSEQ multiplex PCR; TCRdb's copy has only in-frame clones and leaves some out. This repertoire shows some 150,000 clones, around nine tenths found once; its top ten account for approximately 20%. Germline CDR1 and CDR2: SGHNT and YYREEE (reference sequence). The V end lost 3 bases, the J end lost 2 bases, and 6 bases lay between the germline ends. CDR3 length: 12 amino acids. This clone was counted a few times. The target antigen is unknown. The TCR was taken from a man aged 18 to 30 in good health and CMV-seropositive. This chain uses TRBV5-4 with TRBJ2-7; TRBD1 is a possible D gene (6 bases). Source material: PBMCs. CDR3 coding DNA: TGTGCCAGCAGCTCAGGGGCCTACGAGCAGTACTTC. Protein product: CASSSGAYEQYF.